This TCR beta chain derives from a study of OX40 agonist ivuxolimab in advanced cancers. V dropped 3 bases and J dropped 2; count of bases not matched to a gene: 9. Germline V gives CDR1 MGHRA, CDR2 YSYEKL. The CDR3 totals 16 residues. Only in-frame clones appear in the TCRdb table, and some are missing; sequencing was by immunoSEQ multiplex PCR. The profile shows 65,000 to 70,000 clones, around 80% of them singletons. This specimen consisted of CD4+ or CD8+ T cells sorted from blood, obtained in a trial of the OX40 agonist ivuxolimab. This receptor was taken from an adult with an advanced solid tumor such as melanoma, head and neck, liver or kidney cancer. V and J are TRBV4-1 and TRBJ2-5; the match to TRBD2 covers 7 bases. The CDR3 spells CASSHPRGGGQETQYF. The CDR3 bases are TGCGCCAGCAGCCACCCCCGGGGCGGGGGACAAGAGACCCAGTACTTC.